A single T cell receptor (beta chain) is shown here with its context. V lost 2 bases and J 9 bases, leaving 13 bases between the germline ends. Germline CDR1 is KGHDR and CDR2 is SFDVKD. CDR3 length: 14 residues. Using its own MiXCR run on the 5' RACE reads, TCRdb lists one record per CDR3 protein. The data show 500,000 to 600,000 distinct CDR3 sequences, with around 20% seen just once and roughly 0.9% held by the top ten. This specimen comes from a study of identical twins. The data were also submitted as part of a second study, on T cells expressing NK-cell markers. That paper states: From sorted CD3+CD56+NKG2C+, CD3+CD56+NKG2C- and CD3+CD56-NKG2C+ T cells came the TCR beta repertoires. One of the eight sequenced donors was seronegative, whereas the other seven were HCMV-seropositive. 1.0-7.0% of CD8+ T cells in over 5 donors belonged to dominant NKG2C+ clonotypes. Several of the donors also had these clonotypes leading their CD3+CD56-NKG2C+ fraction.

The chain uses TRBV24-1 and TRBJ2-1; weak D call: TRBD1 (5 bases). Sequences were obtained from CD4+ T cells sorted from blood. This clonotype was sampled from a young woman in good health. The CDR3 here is CATSDSARVPEQFF. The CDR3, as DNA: TGTGCCACCAGTGATTCGGCCAGGGTACCTGAGCAGTTCTTC.